This T cell receptor (beta chain) appears in the sequencing data of a study of cytomegalovirus exposure and HLA in healthy donors. With respect to this clone: What it binds is unknown.

Vbeta (60) and Jbeta (13) primers were used in the PCR. In the authors' workflow: Per a later analysis, the number of unique TCR beta chains was 75 million to 90 million, of which about 11 million were shared. Profiling relied on immunoSEQ multiplex PCR, and the TCRdb table lists in-frame clones only, not all of them. V, J and clone size are those of that table, while D and trimming were read from the DNA. The table lists some 220,000 clones, around 89% of them singletons. General study findings and limits: A prior analysis recorded that most TCR beta V segments were productive about 87% or about 30% of the time. By a later analysis, the bulk of CMV-associated TCR beta chains appeared HLA-restricted.

There are 13 residues in the CDR3. From germline, CDR1 is MNHEY and CDR2 SMNVEV (reference sequence). V was clipped by 5 bases and J by 4 bases, with 10 bases between them. This chain uses TRBV27 with TRBJ2-3; D gene unclear. Sequencing was carried out using PBMCs. The receptor comes from a woman aged 18 to 35 in good health and CMV-seronegative. The CDR3, as DNA: TGTGCCAGCAGTCCCGACTTTGCAGATACGCAGTATTTT. It translates to CASSPDFADTQYF.